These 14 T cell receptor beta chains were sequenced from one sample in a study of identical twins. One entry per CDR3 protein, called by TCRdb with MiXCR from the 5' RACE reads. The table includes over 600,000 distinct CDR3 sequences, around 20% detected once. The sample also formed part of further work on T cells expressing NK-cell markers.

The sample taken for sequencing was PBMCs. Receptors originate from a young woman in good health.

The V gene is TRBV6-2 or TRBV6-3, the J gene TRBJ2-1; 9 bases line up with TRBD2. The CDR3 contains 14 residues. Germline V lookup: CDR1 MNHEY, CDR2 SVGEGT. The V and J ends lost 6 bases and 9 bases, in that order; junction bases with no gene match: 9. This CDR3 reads CASSRPSGTTEQFF. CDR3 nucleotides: TGTGCCAGCAGCCGCCCTAGCGGGACCACTGAGCAGTTCTTC.

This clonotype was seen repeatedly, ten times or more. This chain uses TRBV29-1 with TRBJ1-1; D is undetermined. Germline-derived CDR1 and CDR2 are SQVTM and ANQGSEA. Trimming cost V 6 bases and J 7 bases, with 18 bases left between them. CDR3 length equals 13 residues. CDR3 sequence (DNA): TGCAGCGTCTACCCCAAGGTCGACATTGAAGCTTTCTTT. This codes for CSVYPKVDIEAFF.

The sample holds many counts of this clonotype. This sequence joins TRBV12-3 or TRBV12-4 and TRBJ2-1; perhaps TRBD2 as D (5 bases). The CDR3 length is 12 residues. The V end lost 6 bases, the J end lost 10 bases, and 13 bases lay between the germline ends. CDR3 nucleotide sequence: TGTGCCAGCAGCATCTCGCGGAGGGAGCAGTTCTTC. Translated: CASSISRREQFF.

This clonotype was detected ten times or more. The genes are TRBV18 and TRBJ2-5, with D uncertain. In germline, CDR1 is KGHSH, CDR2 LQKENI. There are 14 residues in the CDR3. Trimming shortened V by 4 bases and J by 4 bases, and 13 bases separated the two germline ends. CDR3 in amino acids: CASSRGGVRETQYF. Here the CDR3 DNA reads TGTGCCAGCTCACGAGGTGGCGTGAGAGAGACCCAGTACTTC.

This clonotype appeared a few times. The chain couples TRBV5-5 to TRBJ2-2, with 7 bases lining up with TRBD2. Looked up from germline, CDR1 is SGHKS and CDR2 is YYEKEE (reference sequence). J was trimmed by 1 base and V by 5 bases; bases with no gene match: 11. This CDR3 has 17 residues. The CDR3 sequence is CASSHTGLDRNTGELFF. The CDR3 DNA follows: TGTGCCAGCAGTCACACAGGACTAGACAGGAACACCGGGGAGCTGTTTTTT.

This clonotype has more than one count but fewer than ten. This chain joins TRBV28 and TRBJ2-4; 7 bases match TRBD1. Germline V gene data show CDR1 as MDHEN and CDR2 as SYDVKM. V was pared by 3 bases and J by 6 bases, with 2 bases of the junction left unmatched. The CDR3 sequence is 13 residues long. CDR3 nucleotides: TGTGCCAGCAGTTTTAACAGGGGAAACATTCAGTACTTC. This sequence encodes CASSFNRGNIQYF.

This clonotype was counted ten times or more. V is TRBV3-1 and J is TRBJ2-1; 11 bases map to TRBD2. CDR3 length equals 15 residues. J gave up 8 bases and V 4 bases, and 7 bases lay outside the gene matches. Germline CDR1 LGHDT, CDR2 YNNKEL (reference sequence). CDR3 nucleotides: TGTGCCAGCAGCCGGTTACTAGCGGGAGAGGATGAGCAGTTCTTC. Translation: CASSRLLAGEDEQFF.

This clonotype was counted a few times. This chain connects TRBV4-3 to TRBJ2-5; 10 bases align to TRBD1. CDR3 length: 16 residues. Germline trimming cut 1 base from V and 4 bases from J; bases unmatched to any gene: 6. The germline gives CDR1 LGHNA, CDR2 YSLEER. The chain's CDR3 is CASSQAGQGVAETQYF. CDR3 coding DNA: TGCGCCAGCAGCCAAGCAGGACAGGGGGTGGCAGAGACCCAGTACTTC.

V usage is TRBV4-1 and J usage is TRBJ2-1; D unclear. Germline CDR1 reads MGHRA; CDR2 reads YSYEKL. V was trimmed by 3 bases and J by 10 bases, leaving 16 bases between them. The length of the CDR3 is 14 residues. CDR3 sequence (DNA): TGCGCCAGCAGCCATGGGTCCGTTGCACCGGAGCAGTTCTTC. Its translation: CASSHGSVAPEQFF.

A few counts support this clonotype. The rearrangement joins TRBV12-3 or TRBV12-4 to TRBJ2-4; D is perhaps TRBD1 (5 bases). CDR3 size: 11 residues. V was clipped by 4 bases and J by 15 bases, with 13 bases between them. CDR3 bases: TGTGCCAGCAGTTACAGGACATTCAGGTACTTC. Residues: CASSYRTFRYF.

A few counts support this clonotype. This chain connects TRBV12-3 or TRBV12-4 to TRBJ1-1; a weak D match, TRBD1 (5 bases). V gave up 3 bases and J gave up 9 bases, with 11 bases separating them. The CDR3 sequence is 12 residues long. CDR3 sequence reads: CASSFGTAKAFF. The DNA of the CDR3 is TGTGCCAGCAGTTTCGGGACGGCCAAAGCTTTCTTT.

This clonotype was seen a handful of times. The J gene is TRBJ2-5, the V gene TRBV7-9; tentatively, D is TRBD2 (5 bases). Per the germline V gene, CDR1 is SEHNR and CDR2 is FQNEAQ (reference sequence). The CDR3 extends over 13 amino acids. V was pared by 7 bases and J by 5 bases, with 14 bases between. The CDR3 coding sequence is TGTGCCAGCACTTGGGGAGCTTCCGAGACCCAGTACTTC. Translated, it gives CASTWGASETQYF.

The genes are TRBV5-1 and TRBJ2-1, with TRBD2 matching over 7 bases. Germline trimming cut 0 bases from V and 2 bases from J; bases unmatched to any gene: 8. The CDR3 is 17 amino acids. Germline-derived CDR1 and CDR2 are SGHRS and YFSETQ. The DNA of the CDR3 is TGCGCCAGCAGCTTGGTTCTGTTGGCGGGGGCCTACAATGAGCAGTTCTTC. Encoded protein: CASSLVLLAGAYNEQFF.

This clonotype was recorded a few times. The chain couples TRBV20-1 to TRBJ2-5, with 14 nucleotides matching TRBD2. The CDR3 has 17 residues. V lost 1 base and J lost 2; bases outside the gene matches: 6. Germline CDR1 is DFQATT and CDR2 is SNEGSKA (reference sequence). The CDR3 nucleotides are TGCAGTGCTAGAGGGGGACTAGCGGGAGAGGGACAAGAGACCCAGTACTTC. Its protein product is CSARGGLAGEGQETQYF.